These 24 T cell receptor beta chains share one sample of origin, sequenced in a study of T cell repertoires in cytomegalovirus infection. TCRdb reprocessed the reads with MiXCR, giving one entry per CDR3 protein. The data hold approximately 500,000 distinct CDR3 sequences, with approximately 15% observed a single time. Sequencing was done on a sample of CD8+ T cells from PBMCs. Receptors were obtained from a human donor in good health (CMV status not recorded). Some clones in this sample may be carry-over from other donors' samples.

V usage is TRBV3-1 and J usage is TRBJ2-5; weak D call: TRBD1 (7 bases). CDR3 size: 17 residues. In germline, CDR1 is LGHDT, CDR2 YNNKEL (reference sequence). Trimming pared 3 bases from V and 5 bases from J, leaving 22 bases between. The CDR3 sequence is CASSQRGGTDPRETQYF. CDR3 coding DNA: TGTGCCAGCAGCCAGAGAGGAGGGACAGACCCAAGGGAGACCCAGTACTTC.

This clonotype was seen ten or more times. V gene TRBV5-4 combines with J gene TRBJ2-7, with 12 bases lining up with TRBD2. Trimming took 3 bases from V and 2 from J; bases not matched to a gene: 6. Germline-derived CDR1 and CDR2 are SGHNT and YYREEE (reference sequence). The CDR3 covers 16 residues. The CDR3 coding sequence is TGTGCCAGCAGCTCCCGGACTAGCGGGATTCCCTACGAGCAGTACTTC. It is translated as CASSSRTSGIPYEQYF.

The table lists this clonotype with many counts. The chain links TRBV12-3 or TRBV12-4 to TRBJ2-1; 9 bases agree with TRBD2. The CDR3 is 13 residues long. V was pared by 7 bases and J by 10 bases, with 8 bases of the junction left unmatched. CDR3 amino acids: CASTAGGQGEQFF. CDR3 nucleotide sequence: TGTGCCAGCACCGCGGGAGGGCAAGGCGAGCAGTTCTTC.

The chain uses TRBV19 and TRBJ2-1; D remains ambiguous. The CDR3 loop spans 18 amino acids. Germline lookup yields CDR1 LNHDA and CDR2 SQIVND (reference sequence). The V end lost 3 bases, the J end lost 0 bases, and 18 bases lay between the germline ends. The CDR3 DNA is TGTGCCAGTAGTATCGCCCCAGGTCGACTTAGCTCCTACAATGAGCAGTTCTTC. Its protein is CASSIAPGRLSSYNEQFF.

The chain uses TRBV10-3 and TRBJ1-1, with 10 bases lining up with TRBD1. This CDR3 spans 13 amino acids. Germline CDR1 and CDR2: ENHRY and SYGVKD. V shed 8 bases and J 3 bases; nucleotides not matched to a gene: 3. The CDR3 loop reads CAIGTGEDTEAFF. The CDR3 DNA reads TGTGCCATCGGGACAGGGGAGGACACTGAAGCTTTCTTT.

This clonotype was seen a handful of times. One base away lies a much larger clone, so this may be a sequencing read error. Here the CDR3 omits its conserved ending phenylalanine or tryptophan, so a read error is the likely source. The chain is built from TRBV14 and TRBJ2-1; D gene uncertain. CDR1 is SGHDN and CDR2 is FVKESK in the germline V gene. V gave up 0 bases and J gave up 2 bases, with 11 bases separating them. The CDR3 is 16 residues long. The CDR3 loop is CASSQDIKRPYNEQFL. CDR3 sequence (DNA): TGTGCCAGCAGCCAAGATATCAAGCGACCCTACAATGAGCAGTTCTTA.

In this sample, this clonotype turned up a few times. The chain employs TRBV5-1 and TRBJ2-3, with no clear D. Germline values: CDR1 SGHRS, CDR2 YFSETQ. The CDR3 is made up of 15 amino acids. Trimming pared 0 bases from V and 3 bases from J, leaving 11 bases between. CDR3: CASSLDWGLTDTQYF. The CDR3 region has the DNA TGCGCCAGCAGCTTGGATTGGGGATTGACAGATACGCAGTATTTT.

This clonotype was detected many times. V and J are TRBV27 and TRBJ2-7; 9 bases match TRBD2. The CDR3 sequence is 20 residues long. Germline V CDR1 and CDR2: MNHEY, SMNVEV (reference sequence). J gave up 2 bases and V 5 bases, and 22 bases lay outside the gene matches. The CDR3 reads CASSPTAAGGPRGAPYEQYF. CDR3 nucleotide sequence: TGTGCCAGCAGTCCAACGGCGGCGGGAGGGCCGAGGGGTGCCCCCTACGAGCAGTACTTC.

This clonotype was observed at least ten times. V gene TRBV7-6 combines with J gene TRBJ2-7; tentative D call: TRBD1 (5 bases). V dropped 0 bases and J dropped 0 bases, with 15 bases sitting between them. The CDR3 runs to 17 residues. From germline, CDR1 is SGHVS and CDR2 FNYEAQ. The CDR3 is CASSLASKGADSYEQYF. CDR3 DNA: TGTGCCAGCAGCTTAGCCTCTAAAGGGGCGGACTCCTACGAGCAGTACTTC. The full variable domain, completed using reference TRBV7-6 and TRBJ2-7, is GAGVSQSPRYKVTKRGQDVALRCDPISGHVSLYWYRQALGQGPEFLTYFNYEAQQDKSGLPNDRFSAERPEGSISTLTIQRTEQRDSAMYRCASSLASKGADSYEQYFGPGTRLTVT.

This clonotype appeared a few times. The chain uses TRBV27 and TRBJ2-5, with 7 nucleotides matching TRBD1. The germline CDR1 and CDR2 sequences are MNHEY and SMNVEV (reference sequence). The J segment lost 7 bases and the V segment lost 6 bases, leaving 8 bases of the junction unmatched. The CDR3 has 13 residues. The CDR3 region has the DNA TGTGCCAGCAGCTCGGACAGGTATTGGACCCAGTACTTC. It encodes CASSSDRYWTQYF.

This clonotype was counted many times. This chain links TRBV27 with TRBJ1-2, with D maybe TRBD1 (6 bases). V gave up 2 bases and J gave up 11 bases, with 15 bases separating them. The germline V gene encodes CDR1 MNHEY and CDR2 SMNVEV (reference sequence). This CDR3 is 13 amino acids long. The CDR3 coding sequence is TGTGCCAGCAGTTTAAAGGGGACATCTGGGTACACCTTC. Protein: CASSLKGTSGYTF.

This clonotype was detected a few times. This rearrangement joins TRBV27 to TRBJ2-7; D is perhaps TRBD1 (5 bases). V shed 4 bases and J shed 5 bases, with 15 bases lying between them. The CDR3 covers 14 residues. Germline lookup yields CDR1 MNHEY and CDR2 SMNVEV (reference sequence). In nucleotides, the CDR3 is TGTGCCAGCAGTTCACCTGGCTGGGGCAACGAGCAGTACTTC. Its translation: CASSSPGWGNEQYF.

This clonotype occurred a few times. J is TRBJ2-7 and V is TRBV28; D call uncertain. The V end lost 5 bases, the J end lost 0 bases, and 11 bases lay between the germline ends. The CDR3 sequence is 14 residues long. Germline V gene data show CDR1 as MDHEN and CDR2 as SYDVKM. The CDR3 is CASSPQASSYEQYF. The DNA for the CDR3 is TGTGCCAGCAGTCCCCAGGCGAGCTCCTACGAGCAGTACTTC.

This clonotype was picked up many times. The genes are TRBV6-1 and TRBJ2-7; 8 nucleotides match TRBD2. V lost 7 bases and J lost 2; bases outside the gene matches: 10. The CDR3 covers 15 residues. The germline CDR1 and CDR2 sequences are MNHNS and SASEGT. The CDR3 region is CASNPGGGRAYEQYF. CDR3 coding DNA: TGTGCCAGCAACCCGGGGGGGGGCAGGGCCTACGAGCAGTACTTC.

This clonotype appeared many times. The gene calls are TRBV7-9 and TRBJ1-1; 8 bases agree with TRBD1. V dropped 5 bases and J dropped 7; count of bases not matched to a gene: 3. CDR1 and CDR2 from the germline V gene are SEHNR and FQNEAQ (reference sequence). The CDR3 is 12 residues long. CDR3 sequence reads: CASSVGQDEAFF. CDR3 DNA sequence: TGTGCCAGCAGCGTGGGACAGGATGAAGCTTTCTTT.

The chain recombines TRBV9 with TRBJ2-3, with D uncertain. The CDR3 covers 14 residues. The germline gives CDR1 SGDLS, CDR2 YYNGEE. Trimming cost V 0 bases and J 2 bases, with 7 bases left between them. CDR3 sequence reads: CASSVEADTDTQYF. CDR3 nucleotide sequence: TGTGCCAGCAGCGTAGAGGCGGACACAGATACGCAGTATTTT.

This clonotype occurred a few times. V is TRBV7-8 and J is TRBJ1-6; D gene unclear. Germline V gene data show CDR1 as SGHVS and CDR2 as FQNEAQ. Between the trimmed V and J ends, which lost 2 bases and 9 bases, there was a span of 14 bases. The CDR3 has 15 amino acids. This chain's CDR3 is CASSLKRERGSPLHF. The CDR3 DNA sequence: TGTGCCAGCAGCTTAAAAAGGGAGCGTGGTTCACCCCTCCACTTT.

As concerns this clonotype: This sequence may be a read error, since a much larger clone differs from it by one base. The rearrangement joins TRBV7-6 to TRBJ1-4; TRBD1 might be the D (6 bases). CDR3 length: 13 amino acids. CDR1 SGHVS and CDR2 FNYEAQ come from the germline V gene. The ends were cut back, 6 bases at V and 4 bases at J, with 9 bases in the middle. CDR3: CASRVRGNEKLFF. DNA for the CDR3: TGTGCCAGCAGGGTCAGGGGTAATGAAAAACTGTTTTTT.

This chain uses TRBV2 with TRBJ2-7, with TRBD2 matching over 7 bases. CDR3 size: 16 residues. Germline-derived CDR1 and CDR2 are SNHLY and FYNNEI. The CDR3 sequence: CASHVTSAPYLYEQYF. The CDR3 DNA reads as TGTGCAAGCCACGTAACTAGCGCTCCATACCTGTACGAGCAGTACTTC.

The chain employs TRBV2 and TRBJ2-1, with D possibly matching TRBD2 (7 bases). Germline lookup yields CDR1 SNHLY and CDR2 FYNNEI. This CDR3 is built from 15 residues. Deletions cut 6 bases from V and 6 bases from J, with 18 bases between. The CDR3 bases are TGTGCCAGCAGGGCTCCTCGGGGGGCCGGCAATGAGCAGTTCTTC. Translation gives CASRAPRGAGNEQFF.

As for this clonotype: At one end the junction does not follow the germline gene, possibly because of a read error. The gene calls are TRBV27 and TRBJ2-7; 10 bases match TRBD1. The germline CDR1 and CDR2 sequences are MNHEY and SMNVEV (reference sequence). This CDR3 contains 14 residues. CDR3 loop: CASSLTGGVDEQCF. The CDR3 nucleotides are TGTGCCAGCAGTTTGACAGGGGGCGTGGACGAGCAGTGCTTC.

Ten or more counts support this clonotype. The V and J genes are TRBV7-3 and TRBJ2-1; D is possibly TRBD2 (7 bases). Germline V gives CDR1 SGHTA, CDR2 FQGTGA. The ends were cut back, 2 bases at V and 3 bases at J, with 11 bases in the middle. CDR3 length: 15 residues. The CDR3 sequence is CASSLEGGGYNEQFF. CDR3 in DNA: TGTGCCAGCAGCTTAGAGGGGGGGGGCTACAATGAGCAGTTCTTC. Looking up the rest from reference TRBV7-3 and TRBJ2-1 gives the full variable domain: GAGVSQTPSNKVTEKGKYVELRCDPISGHTALYWYRQSLGQGPEFLIYFQGTGAADDSGLPNDRFFAVRPEGSVSTLKIQRTERGDSAVYLCASSLEGGGYNEQFFGPGTRLTVL.

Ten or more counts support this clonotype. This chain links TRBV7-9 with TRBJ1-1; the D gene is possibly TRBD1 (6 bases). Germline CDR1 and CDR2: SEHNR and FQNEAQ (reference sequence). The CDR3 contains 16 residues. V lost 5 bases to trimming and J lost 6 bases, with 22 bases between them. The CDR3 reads CASSGRTALEVAEAFF. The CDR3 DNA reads TGTGCCAGCAGCGGACGGACAGCTTTGGAGGTGGCTGAAGCTTTCTTT. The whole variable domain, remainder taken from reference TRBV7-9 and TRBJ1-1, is DTGVSQNPRHKITKRGQNVTFRCDPISEHNRLYWYRQTLGQGPEFLTYFQNEAQLEKSRLLSDRFSAERPKGSFSTLEIQRTEQGDSAMYLCASSGRTALEVAEAFFGQGTRLTVV.

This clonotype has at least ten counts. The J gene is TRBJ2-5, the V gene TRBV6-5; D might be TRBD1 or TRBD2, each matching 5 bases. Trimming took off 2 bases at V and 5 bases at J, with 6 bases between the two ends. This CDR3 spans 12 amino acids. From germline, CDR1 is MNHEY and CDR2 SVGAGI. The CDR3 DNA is TGTGCCAGCAGTTACGGGGGTGAGACCCAGTACTTC. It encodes CASSYGGETQYF.